Listed below are T cell receptor beta chains from one sample, sequenced in a study of blood T cell repertoires in COVID-19. Clones were sequenced by immunoSEQ multiplex PCR, and TCRdb holds only the in-frame ones, with some missing. This table holds around 42,000 clones, roughly 91% found once. The sequencing sample was made of peripheral blood. These receptors were obtained from a human donor in a cohort sampled during active COVID-19. CDR3s include the opening cysteine and the closing phenylalanine or tryptophan. D genes are given only for firm matches. Expanded clones are given a class, and other clones once, few, many or no size at all.

CDR3: CASSSIGQGATEAFF
DNA: TGTGCCAGCAGCTCGATCGGACAGGGGGCCACTGAAGCTTTCTTT
J: TRBJ1-1
D: TRBD1
V: TRBV7-8
size: .

CDR3: CASSLEGAGELFF
DNA: TGCGCCAGCAGCTTGGAGGGGGCCGGGGAGCTGTTTTTT
J: TRBJ2-2
D: .
V: TRBV5-1
size: .

CDR3: CASSYSARDSGYTF
DNA: TGTGCCAGCAGTTACTCAGCCAGGGACTCGGGCTACACCTTC
J: TRBJ1-2
D: .
V: TRBV6-2/TRBV6-3
size: few

CDR3: CASIQQETQYF
DNA: TGTGCCAGCATCCAGCAAGAGACCCAGTACTTC
J: TRBJ2-5
D: .
V: TRBV28
size: .

CDR3: CASSPTLAGGSYEQYF
DNA: TGTGCCAGCAGCCCGACGCTAGCGGGAGGGTCCTACGAGCAGTACTTC
J: TRBJ2-7
D: TRBD2
V: TRBV5-6
size: .

CDR3: CATSGGRAADTQYF
DNA: TGTGCCACCAGCGGCGGGAGGGCCGCAGATACGCAGTATTTT
J: TRBJ2-3
D: TRBD2
V: TRBV15
size: few

CDR3: CASSGSRGSGSYNEQFF
DNA: TGTGCCAGCAGCGGCTCCAGGGGCTCTGGCTCCTACAATGAGCAGTTCTTC
J: TRBJ2-1
D: .
V: TRBV9
size: few

CDR3: CAIRSAGGTTDTQYF
DNA: TGTGCCATCAGATCAGCGGGGGGAACCACAGATACGCAGTATTTT
J: TRBJ2-3
D: TRBD2
V: TRBV10-3
size: .

CDR3: CASSYITAGGDYGYTF
DNA: TGTGCCAGCAGCTACATAACGGCGGGGGGGGACTATGGCTACACCTTC
J: TRBJ1-2
D: .
V: TRBV5-8
size: once

CDR3: CASSEIDRGSEAFF
DNA: TGTGCCAGCAGTGAAATAGACAGGGGTAGTGAAGCTTTCTTT
J: TRBJ1-1
D: TRBD1
V: TRBV6-1
size: .

CDR3: CASSKHRDRVGHTQYF
DNA: TGTGCCAGCAGCAAACACCGGGACAGGGTAGGGCATACGCAGTATTTT
J: TRBJ2-3
D: TRBD1
V: TRBV7-8
size: .

CDR3: CASSVDRGSYNEQFF
DNA: TGTGCCAGCAGCGTAGACAGGGGATCCTACAATGAGCAGTTCTTC
J: TRBJ2-1
D: TRBD1
V: TRBV9
size: .

CDR3: CASSQTKGDEQFF
DNA: TGTGCCAGCAGCCAAACAAAAGGAGATGAGCAGTTCTTC
J: TRBJ2-1
D: .
V: TRBV7-3
size: .

CDR3: CASSLEAGRPYEQYF
DNA: TGTGCCAGCAGCTTAGAGGCAGGCCGTCCCTACGAGCAGTACTTC
J: TRBJ2-7
D: .
V: TRBV7-8
size: .